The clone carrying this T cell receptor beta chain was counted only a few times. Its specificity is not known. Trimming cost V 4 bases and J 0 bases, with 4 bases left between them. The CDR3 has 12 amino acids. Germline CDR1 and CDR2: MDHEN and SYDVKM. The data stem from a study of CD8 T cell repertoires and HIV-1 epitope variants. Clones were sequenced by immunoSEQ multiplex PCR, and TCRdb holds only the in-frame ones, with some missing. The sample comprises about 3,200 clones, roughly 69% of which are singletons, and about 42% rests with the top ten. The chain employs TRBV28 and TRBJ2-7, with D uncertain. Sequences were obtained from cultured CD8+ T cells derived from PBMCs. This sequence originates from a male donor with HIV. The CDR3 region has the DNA TGTGCCAGCAGTTCAGACTCCTACGAGCAGTACTTC. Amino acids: CASSSDSYEQYF.